The entry that follows covers one T cell receptor beta chain sequence. Its specificity is unknown. The data are from a study of shared clonotypes between healthy human individuals. Study at large: Every donor yielded three CD4 naive, three CD4 memory, two CD8 naive and one CD8 memory plate. Study-wide results and caveats: Donor scarcity curtailed the genetic and exposure-history diversity represented herein.

Donation came from healthy HIV-negative adults that had no recent acute infections or vaccinations. The run depth of the assay was deep. Profiling relied on immunoSEQ multiplex PCR, and the TCRdb table lists in-frame clones only, not all of them. Here the sample spans approximately 2,000,000 clones, 85% to 95% being singletons. Sequenced: naive CD4+ T cells from PBMCs. As for subset: CD45RA+ positively selected. This receptor was obtained from a man aged 18 to 30 in good health. Some clones in this sample may be carry-over from other donors' samples.

CDR3 region: CASSPLAGTGTGELFF. CDR3 nucleotides: TGTGCCAGTAGTCCTTTGGCGGGAACGGGCACCGGGGAGCTGTTTTTT. The chain recombines TRBV19 with TRBJ2-2; D possibly corresponds to TRBD2 (6 bases). Germline CDR1 reads LNHDA; CDR2 reads SQIVND (reference sequence). Trimming took 5 bases from V and 4 from J, leaving 17 bases between them. This CDR3 comprises 16 residues.